This T cell receptor (beta chain) was observed in a study of tumor-infiltrating lymphocytes in glioblastoma multiforme (TCRdb year 2017). Study-wide context: To find out whether intratumoral genomic heterogeneity fosters TIL diversity, the study jointly investigated somatic mutations, TIL diversity and immune response activity. Overall results and qualifications from the work: RNA-based TCR sequencing may distort clone frequencies because T cells carry unequal numbers of TCR transcripts. Generalizability was limited because only one glioblastoma patient was included in the TCR and somatic mutation analysis. T cells were not sorted into functional subsets, which the authors noted as a future improvement.

Comments on this clonotype: Its antigen is not yet known. Base qualities are missing; no much larger clone stands one base away.

TCRB libraries were constructed from RNA through three rounds of nested multiplex PCR following a modified ARM-PCR protocol with multiple V-beta primers and a C-beta primer. ProtoScript II Reverse Transcriptase and a C-beta primer were used to synthesize TCRB-specific cDNA from 0.5 ug total RNA. No unique molecular identifiers were described for the TCRB libraries. In the third PCR, barcodes and adapters were added over 25 cycles with Deep VentR (exo-) polymerase, and the 250-500 bp bands were then gel purified. TCRB libraries were sequenced on an Illumina HiSeq 2500 with 250 bp paired-end reads. In the source study's methods: Trimmomatic was used to clean reads, FLASH to merge reads, MiGEC to assign V, D and J segments, and VDJtools to perform the analysis. The Shannon-Wiener diversity index, calculated using VDJtools, was used to quantify repertoire diversity. TCRdb reprocessing: public reads trimmed at Q25 with fastp, clones called with MiXCR, in-frame beta chains kept. Rows with one shared CDR3 protein collapse into an entry with the most common genes and DNA. TCRdb's processing, not the study's, gives the V and J calls here. The sample records around 15,000 distinct CDR3 sequences, over 65% of which are singletons. In total, the top ten clones hold around half of the sample.

The AllPrep DNA/RNA mini kit was used to purify genomic DNA and total RNA simultaneously from each of the nine to eleven tumor samples. All RNA had OD 260/280 ratios above 1.9 and RNA integrity numbers above 6.5. The cysteine opens and the phenylalanine closes a CDR3 of 16 amino acids. The retained sequence is limited to the CDR3, 48 bases, with the frame set at the first base. Based on the germline V gene, the CDR1 and CDR2 sequences are SGHAT and FQNNGV. After removal of 6 bases from V and 6 bases from J, the junction retains 10 bases not matched to a gene. Sequenced: brain tumor tissue. The clonotype was recovered from a male donor with glioblastoma. The receptor chain draws on TRBV11-2 and TRBJ2-1; 11 nucleotides in the junction match TRBD2. This receptor has the CDR3 CASRVSGRVSANEQFF. At the DNA level, the sequence is TGTGCCAGCAGGGTTAGCGGGAGGGTAAGCGCCAATGAGCAGTTCTTC.